Here is one TCR beta chain with its context. Its antigen is unknown. This entry comes from a study of T cell repertoires in cytomegalovirus infection. In the study overall: Matching HLA type and CMV infection were both indicated by public TCR beta signatures. Findings and caveats of the study: Carriage of CMV together with the relevant HLA was identifiable through cumulative public TCR beta family frequency. HLA-C-restricted CMV-specific TCR beta clonotypes prevailed in the ex vivo response.

TCRdb re-derived calls from the reads in MiXCR, one entry per CDR3 protein. Of 150,000 to 200,000 distinct CDR3 sequences listed, under 30% are singletons. V was pared by 2 bases and J by 1 base, with 14 bases between. The CDR3 covers 15 residues. CDR1 and CDR2 from the germline V gene are DFQATT and SNEGSKA (reference sequence). This TCR was recovered from a human donor in good health (CMV status not recorded). Some clones in this sample may be carry-over from other donors' samples. Sequenced: PBMCs. This chain uses TRBV20-1 with TRBJ1-1, with D maybe TRBD1 (6 bases). CDR3 DNA sequence: TGCAGTGCTAGAAAGGCCGGGGGCCAGAACACTGAAGCTTTCTTT. The encoded protein is CSARKAGGQNTEAFF.